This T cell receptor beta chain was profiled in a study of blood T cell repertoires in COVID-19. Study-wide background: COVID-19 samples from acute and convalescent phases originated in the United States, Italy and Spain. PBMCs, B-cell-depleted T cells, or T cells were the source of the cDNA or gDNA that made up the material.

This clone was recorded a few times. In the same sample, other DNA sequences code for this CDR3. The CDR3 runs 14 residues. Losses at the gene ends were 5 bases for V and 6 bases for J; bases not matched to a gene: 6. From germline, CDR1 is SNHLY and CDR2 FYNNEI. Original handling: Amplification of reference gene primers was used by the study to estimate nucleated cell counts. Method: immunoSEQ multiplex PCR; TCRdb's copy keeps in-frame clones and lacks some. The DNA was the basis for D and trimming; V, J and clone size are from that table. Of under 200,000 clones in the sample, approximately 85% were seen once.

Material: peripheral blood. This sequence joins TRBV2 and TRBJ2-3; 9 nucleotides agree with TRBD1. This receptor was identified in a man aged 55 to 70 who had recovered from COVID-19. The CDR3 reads CASSPGTGSDTQYF. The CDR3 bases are TGTGCCAGCAGTCCCGGGACAGGGTCCGATACGCAGTATTTT.